Listed below are T cell receptor beta chains from one sample, sequenced in a study of blood T cell repertoires in COVID-19. TCRdb's copy holds only in-frame clones and misses some; the assay was immunoSEQ multiplex PCR. The sample contains fewer than 300,000 clones, over 70% of which appear only once. The sequencing input was peripheral blood. All receptors derive from a middle-aged woman who had recovered from COVID-19. Each CDR3 is given without its conserved first and last residue.

v_gene	j_gene	CDR3aa
TRBV4-3	TRBJ1-1	ASSQDPGQESTEAF
TRBV30	TRBJ2-7	AWSVAGFGYEQY
TRBV25-1	TRBJ2-1	ASRRGNEQF
TRBV7-3	TRBJ1-2	ASSPAGANYGYT
TRBV19	TRBJ2-1	ASSPRTSGGDEQF
TRBV19	TRBJ1-1	ASRAGHDTEAF
TRBV6-5	TRBJ1-2	ASSLDSDYGYT
TRBV12-3/TRBV12-4	TRBJ1-2	ASSSNTGEGYT
TRBV11-2	TRBJ1-3	ASSLGAAGNTIY
TRBV5-6	TRBJ2-4	ASSFHRGSKNIQY
TRBV5-1	TRBJ2-6	ASRTLDLTGANVLT
TRBV9	TRBJ2-7	ASSVAGGRGYEQY
TRBV7-2	TRBJ2-1	ASSLDRGRPTYNEQF
TRBV18	TRBJ2-1	ASSPLSGGYNEQF
TRBV19	TRBJ1-5	ASRIRGGRHQPQH
TRBV19	TRBJ1-3	ASSITVSGNTIY
TRBV2	TRBJ1-1	ASSQDSNTEAF
TRBV2	TRBJ2-1	ASSGGGRTYNEQF
TRBV18	TRBJ2-7	ASSPRQGRYEQY
TRBV25-1	TRBJ2-2	ASSEQGAILSGELF
TRBV19	TRBJ2-5	ASSFRDRSAQY
TRBV6-2/TRBV6-3	TRBJ2-2	ASSYRRDTGELF
TRBV7-9	TRBJ1-2	ASSFRRINNYGYT
TRBV6-5	TRBJ1-1	ASSLDSMNTEAF
TRBV3-1/TRBV3-2	TRBJ2-3	ASSDGLAGGISTDTQY
TRBV16	TRBJ2-2	ASSQGTGTGNTGELF
TRBV24-1	TRBJ2-2	ATSDPGGPGELF
TRBV20-1	TRBJ2-7	SASTGGGVIEEQY
TRBV4-1	TRBJ1-5	ASSLGLNSNQPQH
TRBV7-7	TRBJ2-5	ASSLPGVRETQY